The 18 T cell receptor beta chains listed next were all sequenced from one sample in a study of blood T cell repertoires in COVID-19. This table comes from immunoSEQ multiplex PCR, and its TCRdb copy is limited to in-frame clones, with some not included. The table lists about 55,000 clones, 82% of them singletons. Material: peripheral blood. Receptors were obtained from a human donor in a cohort sampled during active or convalescent COVID-19.

The chain has TRBV19 and TRBJ1-2; TRBD1 aligns across 8 bases. Germline-derived CDR1 and CDR2 are LNHDA and SQIVND (reference sequence). This CDR3 region has 13 residues. The trim removed 4 bases at V and 2 bases at J, leaving 0 bases unmatched. CDR3 in amino acids: CASSRQGNYGYTF. The CDR3 DNA follows: TGTGCCAGTAGTAGACAGGGGAACTATGGCTACACCTTC.

The V call is TRBV6-5, the J call TRBJ2-1; 10 bases match TRBD2. The V gene's germline CDR1 is MNHEY and CDR2 SVGAGI. The V segment lost 7 bases and the J segment 7 bases; nucleotides outside the gene matches: 7. This CDR3 spans 14 amino acids. CDR3 in amino acids: CASNPSGGRNEQFF. The CDR3 bases are TGTGCCAGCAACCCTAGCGGGGGTAGAAATGAGCAGTTCTTC.

The rearrangement joins TRBV5-1 to TRBJ2-2, with a possible D match to TRBD1 (6 bases). Between the trimmed V and J ends, which lost 0 bases and 4 bases, there was a span of 10 bases. Germline V gene sequence: CDR1 SGHRS, CDR2 YFSETQ. The CDR3 has 15 amino acids. This chain's CDR3 is CASSLGGRGTGELFF. CDR3 nucleotide sequence: TGCGCCAGCAGCTTGGGGGGGCGCGGCACCGGGGAGCTGTTTTTT.

The chain joins TRBV7-2 to TRBJ1-2; 7 bases line up with TRBD1. The V gene end was trimmed by 4 bases and the J gene end by 5 bases; junction bases not matched to a gene: 10. Germline V gene sequence: CDR1 SGHTA, CDR2 FQGNSA. The CDR3 extends over 15 amino acids. Written as DNA, the CDR3 is TGTGCCAGCAGCTCCCCGTGGCAGGGGGTTTATGGCTACACCTTC. Translating it yields CASSSPWQGVYGYTF.

The chain recombines TRBV5-1 with TRBJ2-1; 8 bases line up with TRBD2. With 2 bases clipped from V and 0 bases from J, the junction kept 1 base outside the gene matches. The germline V gene encodes CDR1 SGHRS and CDR2 YFSETQ. CDR3 length equals 15 residues. The CDR3 DNA reads TGCGCCAGCAGCTTTCTAGCGGGCTCCTACAATGAGCAGTTCTTC. It encodes CASSFLAGSYNEQFF. The entire variable domain, with the rest obtained from reference TRBV5-1 and TRBJ2-1, is as follows: KAGVTQTPRYLIKTRGQQVTLSCSPISGHRSVSWYQQTPGQGLQFLFEYFSETQRNKGNFPGRFSGRQFSNSRSEMNVSTLELGDSALYLCASSFLAGSYNEQFFGPGTRLTVL.

The chain carries TRBV7-6 and TRBJ2-4; D possibly corresponds to TRBD2 (7 bases). The CDR3 has 19 amino acids. The germline CDR1 and CDR2 sequences are SGHVS and FNYEAQ. With 5 bases removed from V and 0 bases from J, the gap between germline ends came to 23 bases. The CDR3 bases are TGTGCCAGCAGCCCTGCCGGGGGGCGGGGAGACCTAGCCAAAAACATTCAGTACTTC. It translates to CASSPAGGRGDLAKNIQYF.

The rearrangement uses TRBV5-1 and TRBJ1-6; D is ambiguous. This CDR3 is 15 amino acids long. Trimming removed 4 bases from V and 5 bases from J, with 13 bases in between. The germline CDR1 and CDR2 sequences are SGHRS and YFSETQ. The CDR3 region is CASSPDGVNNSPLHF. The CDR3 DNA sequence: TGCGCCAGCAGCCCAGACGGAGTCAATAATTCACCCCTCCACTTT. Full variable domain (outside the CDR3, taken from reference TRBV5-1 and TRBJ1-6): KAGVTQTPRYLIKTRGQQVTLSCSPISGHRSVSWYQQTPGQGLQFLFEYFSETQRNKGNFPGRFSGRQFSNSRSEMNVSTLELGDSALYLCASSPDGVNNSPLHFGNGTRLTVT.

This chain uses TRBV5-6 with TRBJ1-2, with 7 positions matching TRBD1. In germline, CDR1 is SGHDT, CDR2 YYEEEE. This CDR3 has 14 amino acids. V lost 3 bases, J lost 7 bases, and 9 bases stayed unmatched. Here the CDR3 reads CASSSTAPGGGYTF. CDR3 bases: TGTGCCAGCAGCTCGACAGCCCCAGGGGGTGGCTACACCTTC.

This chain connects TRBV19 to TRBJ1-2; 7 bases are shared with TRBD1. Per germline, CDR1 LNHDA and CDR2 SQIVND (reference sequence). V trimming: 1 base; J trimming: 4 bases; junction bases outside the gene matches: 9. The CDR3 covers 16 residues. DNA for the CDR3: TGTGCCAGTAGTATAGGCGGAAACAGGGGATCCTATGGCTACACCTTC. Protein product: CASSIGGNRGSYGYTF.

The chain's CDR3 is CASSPSGQGGYEQYF. In nucleotides, the CDR3 is TGTGCCAGCAGCCCAAGTGGACAGGGGGGATACGAGCAGTACTTC. The V gene is TRBV9, the J gene TRBJ2-7; 10 positions match TRBD1. The CDR3 extends over 15 amino acids. The junction had 8 bases not matched to a gene; V was cut back by 4 bases and J by 4 bases. Germline lookup yields CDR1 SGDLS and CDR2 YYNGEE. The full variable domain, with the rest looked up from reference TRBV9 and TRBJ2-7, is DSGVTQTPKHLITATGQRVTLRCSPRSGDLSVYWYQQSLDQGLQFLIQYYNGEERAKGNILERFSAQQFPDLHSELNLSSLELGDSALYFCASSPSGQGGYEQYFGPGTRLTVT.

The rearrangement links TRBV7-2 to TRBJ2-1, with 12 bases that match TRBD2. Germline CDR1 is SGHTA and CDR2 is FQGNSA. This CDR3 contains 18 residues. J gave up 5 bases and V 1 base, and 9 bases lay outside the gene matches. CDR3 residues: CASSLGTSGARMDNEQFF. In DNA form, the CDR3 reads TGTGCCAGCAGCTTAGGGACTAGCGGGGCTCGGATGGACAATGAGCAGTTCTTC. The full variable domain, in which reference TRBV7-2 and TRBJ2-1 provide the parts outside the CDR3, is GAGVSQSPSNKVTEKGKDVELRCDPISGHTALYWYRQSLGQGLEFLIYFQGNSAPDKSGLPSDRFSAERTGGSVSTLTIQRTQQEDSAVYLCASSLGTSGARMDNEQFFGPGTRLTVL.

The rearrangement links TRBV27 to TRBJ1-6; a possible D gene is TRBD1 (6 bases). Germline V CDR1 and CDR2: MNHEY, SMNVEV (reference sequence). V lost 10 bases to trimming and J lost 7 bases, with 17 bases between them. The CDR3 is 14 residues long. CDR3 sequence (DNA): TGTGCCACCCGCCCGGGACACGCGAATTCACCCCTCCACTTT. Translating gives CATRPGHANSPLHF.

This clone is a singleton in its sample. The CDR3 sequence: CASSWGQHGAYNEQFF. The CDR3 nucleotides read TGTGCCAGCAGTTGGGGACAGCACGGAGCCTACAATGAGCAGTTCTTC. The chain carries TRBV6-6 and TRBJ2-1; TRBD1 matches at 7 bases. V shed 4 bases and J 2 bases; nucleotides not matched to a gene: 8. The CDR3 is 16 amino acids. Per germline, CDR1 MNHNY and CDR2 SVGAGI (reference sequence).

Here the CDR3 DNA reads TGCAGCGTTGAAAGGGACAGGGCCGGCGGCTACACCTTC. It encodes CSVERDRAGGYTF. The chain employs TRBV29-1 and TRBJ1-2; 9 bases fit TRBD1. V was pared by 2 bases and J by 8 bases, with 6 bases of the junction left unmatched. Germline assignment: CDR1 SQVTM and CDR2 ANQGSEA. The CDR3 loop spans 13 amino acids. Full variable domain (remainder filled in from reference TRBV29-1 and TRBJ1-2): SAVISQKPSRDICQRGTSLTIQCQVDSQVTMMFWYRQQPGQSLTLIATANQGSEATYESGFVIDKFPISRPNLTFSTLTVSNMSPEDSSIYLCSVERDRAGGYTFGSGTRLTVV.

The chain has TRBV7-9 and TRBJ1-2; 9 nucleotides agree with TRBD1. The CDR3 covers 15 residues. V was clipped by 7 bases and J by 3 bases; unmatched bases: 9. Germline CDR1 and CDR2: SEHNR and FQNEAQ (reference sequence). Here the CDR3 DNA reads TGTGCCAGCACCTCCAGGACAGGGGACTACTATGGCTACACCTTC. This codes for CASTSRTGDYYGYTF.

V usage is TRBV29-1 and J usage is TRBJ1-1, with 7 bases identical to TRBD1. The junction had 14 bases not matched to a gene; V was cut back by 7 bases and J by 3 bases. The germline V gene encodes CDR1 SQVTM and CDR2 ANQGSEA. The CDR3 loop spans 15 amino acids. DNA for the CDR3: TGCAGCGCAGCCCATTCTCTTACAGGGGACACTGAAGCTTTCTTT. It yields the protein CSAAHSLTGDTEAFF.

On this clone itself: In the same sample, other DNA sequences code for this CDR3. This chain joins TRBV4-1 and TRBJ2-2, with D perhaps matching TRBD2 (6 bases). Trimming took 0 bases from V and 4 from J, leaving 15 bases between them. CDR3 length: 17 residues. CDR1 MGHRA and CDR2 YSYEKL come from the germline V gene. CDR3 in DNA: TGCGCCAGCAGCCAAGACACCCGGGGGAGGCGCACCGGGGAGCTGTTTTTT. This translates into CASSQDTRGRRTGELFF.

V and J are TRBV11-2 and TRBJ2-2; tentative D call: TRBD1 (6 bases). Trimming cost V 5 bases and J 7 bases, with 11 bases left between them. Germline CDR1 and CDR2: SGHAT and FQNNGV. The CDR3 is 13 residues long. CDR3 DNA sequence: TGTGCCAGCAGCCCAGAGGGGGACGGGGAGCTGTTTTTT. This gives the protein CASSPEGDGELFF. The variable domain in full, completed from reference TRBV11-2 and TRBJ2-2, reads EAGVAQSPRYKIIEKRQSVAFWCNPISGHATLYWYQQILGQGPKLLIQFQNNGVVDDSQLPKDRFSAERLKGVDSTLKIQPAKLEDSAVYLCASSPEGDGELFFGEGSRLTVL.